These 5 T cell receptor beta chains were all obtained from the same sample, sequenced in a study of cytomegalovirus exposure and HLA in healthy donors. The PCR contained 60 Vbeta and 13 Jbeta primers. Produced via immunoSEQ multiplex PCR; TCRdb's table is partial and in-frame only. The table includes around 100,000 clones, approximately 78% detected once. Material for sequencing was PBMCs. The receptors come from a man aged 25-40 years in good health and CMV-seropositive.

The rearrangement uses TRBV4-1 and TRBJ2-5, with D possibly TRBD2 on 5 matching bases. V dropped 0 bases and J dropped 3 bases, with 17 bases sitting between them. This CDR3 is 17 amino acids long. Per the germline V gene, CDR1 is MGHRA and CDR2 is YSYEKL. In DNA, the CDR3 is TGCGCCAGCAGCCAAGAAGGGTCGGGGTTCGGGAAAGAGACCCAGTACTTC. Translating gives CASSQEGSGFGKETQYF.

The CDR3 spells CASSRSDRINYGYTF. The DNA for the CDR3 is TGTGCCAGCAGCCGATCGGACAGGATTAACTATGGCTACACCTTC. The V call is TRBV5-6, the J call TRBJ1-2; 7 nucleotides match TRBD1. V shed 4 bases, J shed 1 base, and the junction held 7 bases outside the gene matches. This CDR3 has 15 amino acids. The germline CDR1 and CDR2 sequences are SGHDT and YYEEEE.

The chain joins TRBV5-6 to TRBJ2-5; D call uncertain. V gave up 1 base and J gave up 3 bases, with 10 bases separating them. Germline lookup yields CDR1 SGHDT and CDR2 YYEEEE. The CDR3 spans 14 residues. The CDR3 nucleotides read TGTGCCAGCAGCTTGAACGGAGTAGAAGAGACCCAGTACTTC. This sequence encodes CASSLNGVEETQYF.

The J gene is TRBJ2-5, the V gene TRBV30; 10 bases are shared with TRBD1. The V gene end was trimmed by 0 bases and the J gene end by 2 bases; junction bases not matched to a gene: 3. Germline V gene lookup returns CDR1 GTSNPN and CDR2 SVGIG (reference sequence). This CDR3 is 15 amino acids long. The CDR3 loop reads CAWSVGTGDQETQYF. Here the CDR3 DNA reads TGTGCCTGGAGTGTCGGGACAGGGGATCAAGAGACCCAGTACTTC.

The CDR3 nucleotides read TGCGCCAGCAGTGAGTCTTTACTAGCGGGGGGAGATACGCAGTATTTT. It codes for CASSESLLAGGDTQYF. This chain uses TRBV10-2 with TRBJ2-3; 12 bases map to TRBD2. The V gene's germline CDR1 is WSHSY and CDR2 SAAADI. The CDR3 length is 16 residues. After removal of 0 bases from V and 5 bases from J, the junction contained 3 bases not matched to a gene.